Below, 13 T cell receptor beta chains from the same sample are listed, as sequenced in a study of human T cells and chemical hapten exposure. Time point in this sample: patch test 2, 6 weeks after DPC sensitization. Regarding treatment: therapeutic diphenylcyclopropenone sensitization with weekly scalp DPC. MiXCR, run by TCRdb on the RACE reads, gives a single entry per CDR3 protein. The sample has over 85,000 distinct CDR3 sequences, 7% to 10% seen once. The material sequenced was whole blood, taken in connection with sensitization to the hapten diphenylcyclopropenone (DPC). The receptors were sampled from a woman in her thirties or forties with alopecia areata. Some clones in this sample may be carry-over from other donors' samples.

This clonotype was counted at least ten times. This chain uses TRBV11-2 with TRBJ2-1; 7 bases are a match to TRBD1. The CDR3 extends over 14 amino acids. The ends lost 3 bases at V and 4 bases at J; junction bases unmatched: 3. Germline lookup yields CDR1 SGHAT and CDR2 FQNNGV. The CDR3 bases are TGTGCCAGCAGCTTGATACAGGGGTACAATGAGCAGTTCTTC. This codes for CASSLIQGYNEQFF.

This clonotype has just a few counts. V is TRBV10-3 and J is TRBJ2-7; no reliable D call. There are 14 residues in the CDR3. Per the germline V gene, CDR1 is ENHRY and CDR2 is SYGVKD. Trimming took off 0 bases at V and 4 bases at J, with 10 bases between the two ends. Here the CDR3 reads CAISESTVVYEQYF. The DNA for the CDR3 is TGTGCCATCAGTGAGTCCACGGTTGTATACGAGCAGTACTTC.

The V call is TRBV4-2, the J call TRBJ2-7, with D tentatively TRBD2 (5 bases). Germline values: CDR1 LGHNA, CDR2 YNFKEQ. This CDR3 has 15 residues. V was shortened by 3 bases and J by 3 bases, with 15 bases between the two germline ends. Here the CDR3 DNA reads TGTGCCAGCAGCCAGGACCTGGACGGACTCTACGAGCAGTACTTC. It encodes CASSQDLDGLYEQYF.

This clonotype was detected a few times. CDR3 region: CASSAAGAYEQYF. CDR3 DNA sequence: TGTGCCAGCTCAGCTGCGGGTGCCTACGAGCAGTACTTC. The rearrangement uses TRBV18 and TRBJ2-7; D is perhaps TRBD2 (5 bases). Trimming took off 5 bases at V and 2 bases at J, with 10 bases between the two ends. CDR1 KGHSH and CDR2 LQKENI come from the germline V gene. The CDR3 has 13 residues.

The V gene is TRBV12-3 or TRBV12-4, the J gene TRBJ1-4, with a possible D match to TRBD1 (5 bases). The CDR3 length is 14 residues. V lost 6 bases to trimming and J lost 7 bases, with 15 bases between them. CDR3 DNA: TGTGCCAGCAGGTCCGGGGCCGGGGCTGAAAAACTGTTTTTT. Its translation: CASRSGAGAEKLFF.

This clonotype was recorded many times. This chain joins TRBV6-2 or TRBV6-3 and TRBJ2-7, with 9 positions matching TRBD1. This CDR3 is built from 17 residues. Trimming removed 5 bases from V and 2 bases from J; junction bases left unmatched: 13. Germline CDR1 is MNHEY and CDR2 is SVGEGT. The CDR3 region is CASSRPGTGTHPYEQYF. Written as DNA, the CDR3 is TGTGCCAGCAGTCGTCCCGGGACAGGGACCCATCCCTACGAGCAGTACTTC.

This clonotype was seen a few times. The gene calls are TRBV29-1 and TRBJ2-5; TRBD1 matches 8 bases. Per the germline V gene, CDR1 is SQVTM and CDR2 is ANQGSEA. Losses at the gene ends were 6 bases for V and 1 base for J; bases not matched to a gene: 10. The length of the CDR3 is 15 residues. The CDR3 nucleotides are TGCAGCGTCGCAACAGGGGGTGGATTCCAAGAGACCCAGTACTTC. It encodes CSVATGGGFQETQYF.

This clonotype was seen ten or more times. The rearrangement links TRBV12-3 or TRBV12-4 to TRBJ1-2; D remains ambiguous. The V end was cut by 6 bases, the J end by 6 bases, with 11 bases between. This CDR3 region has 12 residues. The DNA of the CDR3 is TGTGCCAGCAGCCCCTGGAGGGATGGCTACACCTTC. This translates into CASSPWRDGYTF.

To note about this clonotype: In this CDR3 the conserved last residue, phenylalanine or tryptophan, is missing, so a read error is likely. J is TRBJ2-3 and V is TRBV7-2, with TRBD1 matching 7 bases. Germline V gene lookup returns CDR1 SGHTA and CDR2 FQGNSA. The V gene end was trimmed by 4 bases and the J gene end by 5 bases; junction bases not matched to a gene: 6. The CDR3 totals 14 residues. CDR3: CASSYRNRGDTQYL. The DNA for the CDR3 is TGTGCCAGCAGCTATCGTAACAGGGGAGATACGCAGTATTTA.

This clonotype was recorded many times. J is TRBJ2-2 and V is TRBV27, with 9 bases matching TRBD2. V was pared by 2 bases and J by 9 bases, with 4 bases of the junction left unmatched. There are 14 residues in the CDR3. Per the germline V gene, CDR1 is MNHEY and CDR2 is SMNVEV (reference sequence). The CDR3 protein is CASSLGTSNRELFF. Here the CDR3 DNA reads TGTGCCAGCAGTTTAGGGACTAGCAATAGGGAGCTGTTTTTT.

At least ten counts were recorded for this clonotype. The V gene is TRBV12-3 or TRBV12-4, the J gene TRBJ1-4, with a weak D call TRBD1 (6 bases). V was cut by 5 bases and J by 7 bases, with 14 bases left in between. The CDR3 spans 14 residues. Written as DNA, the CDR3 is TGTGCCAGCAGTCCGCAGGGGCAGGGTGAAAAACTGTTTTTT. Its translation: CASSPQGQGEKLFF.

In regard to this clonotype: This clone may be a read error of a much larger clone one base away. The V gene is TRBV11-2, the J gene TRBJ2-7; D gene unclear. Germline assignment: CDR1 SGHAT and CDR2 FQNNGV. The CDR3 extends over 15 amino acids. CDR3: CASSTRTQTNYEQNF. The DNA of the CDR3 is TGTGCCAGCAGCACCAGGACCCAAACTAACTACGAGCAGAACTTC.

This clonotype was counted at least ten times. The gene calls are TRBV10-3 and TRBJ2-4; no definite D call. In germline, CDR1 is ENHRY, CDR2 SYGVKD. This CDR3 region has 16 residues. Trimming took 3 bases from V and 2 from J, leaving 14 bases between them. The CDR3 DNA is TGTGCCATCAGTGAACTGGGTGACGTGTCCAAAAACATTCAGTACTTC. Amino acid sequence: CAISELGDVSKNIQYF.